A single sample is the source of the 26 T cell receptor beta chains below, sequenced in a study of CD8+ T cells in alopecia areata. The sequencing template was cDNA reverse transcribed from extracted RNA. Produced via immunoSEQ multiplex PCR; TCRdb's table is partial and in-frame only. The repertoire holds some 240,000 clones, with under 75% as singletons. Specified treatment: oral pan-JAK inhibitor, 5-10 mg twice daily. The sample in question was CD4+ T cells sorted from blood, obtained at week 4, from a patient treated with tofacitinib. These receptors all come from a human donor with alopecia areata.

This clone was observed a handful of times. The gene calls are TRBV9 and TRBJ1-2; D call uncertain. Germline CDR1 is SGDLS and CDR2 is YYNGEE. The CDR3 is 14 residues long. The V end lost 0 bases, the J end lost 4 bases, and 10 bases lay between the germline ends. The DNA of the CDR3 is TGTGCCAGCAGCGTAGATCGAAGAAGCTATGGCTACACCTTC. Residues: CASSVDRRSYGYTF.

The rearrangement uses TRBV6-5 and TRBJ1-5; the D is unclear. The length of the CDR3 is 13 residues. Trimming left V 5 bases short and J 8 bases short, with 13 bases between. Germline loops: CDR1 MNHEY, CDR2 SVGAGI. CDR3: CASSDRAGEPQHF. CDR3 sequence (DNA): TGTGCCAGCAGTGACCGCGCCGGAGAGCCCCAGCATTTT.

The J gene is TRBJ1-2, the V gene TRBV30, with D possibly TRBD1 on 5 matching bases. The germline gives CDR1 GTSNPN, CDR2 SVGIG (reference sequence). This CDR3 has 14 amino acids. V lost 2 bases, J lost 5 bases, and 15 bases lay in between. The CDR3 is CAWSRQTGGYGYTF. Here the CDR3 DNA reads TGTGCCTGGAGTCGGCAGACGGGGGGGTATGGCTACACCTTC.

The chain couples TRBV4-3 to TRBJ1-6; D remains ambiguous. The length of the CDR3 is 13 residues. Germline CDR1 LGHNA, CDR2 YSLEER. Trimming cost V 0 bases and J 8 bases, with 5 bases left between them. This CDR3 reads CASSQEEYSPLHF. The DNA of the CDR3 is TGCGCCAGCAGCCAAGAAGAGTATTCACCCCTCCACTTT.

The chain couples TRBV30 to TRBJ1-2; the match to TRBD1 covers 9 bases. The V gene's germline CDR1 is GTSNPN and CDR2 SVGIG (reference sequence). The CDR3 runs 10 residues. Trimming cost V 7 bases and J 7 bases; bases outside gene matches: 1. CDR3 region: CALDRGGYTF. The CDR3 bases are TGTGCCTTGGACAGGGGTGGCTACACCTTC.

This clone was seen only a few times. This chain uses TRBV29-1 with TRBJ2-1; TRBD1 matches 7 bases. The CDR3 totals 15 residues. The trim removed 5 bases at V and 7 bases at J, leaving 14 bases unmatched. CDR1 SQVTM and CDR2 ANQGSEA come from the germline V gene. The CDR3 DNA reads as TGCAGCGTTTCTAGCTCGAGACAGGGAGTGAATGAGCAGTTCTTC. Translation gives CSVSSSRQGVNEQFF.

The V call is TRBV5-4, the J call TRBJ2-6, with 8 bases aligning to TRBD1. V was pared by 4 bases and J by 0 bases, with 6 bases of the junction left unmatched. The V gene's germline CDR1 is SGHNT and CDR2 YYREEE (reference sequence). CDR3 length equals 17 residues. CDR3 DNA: TGTGCCAGCAGCCCGACAGGGGTGAGCTCTGGGGCCAACGTCCTGACTTTC. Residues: CASSPTGVSSGANVLTF.

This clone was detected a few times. CDR3 residues: CSVGGGVITEAFF. Here the CDR3 DNA reads TGCAGCGTTGGAGGGGGGGTTATCACTGAAGCTTTCTTT. This chain uses TRBV29-1 with TRBJ1-1; weak D call: TRBD1 (6 bases). The germline V gene encodes CDR1 SQVTM and CDR2 ANQGSEA. Trimming removed 4 bases from V and 4 bases from J, with 13 bases in between. The CDR3 runs to 13 residues.

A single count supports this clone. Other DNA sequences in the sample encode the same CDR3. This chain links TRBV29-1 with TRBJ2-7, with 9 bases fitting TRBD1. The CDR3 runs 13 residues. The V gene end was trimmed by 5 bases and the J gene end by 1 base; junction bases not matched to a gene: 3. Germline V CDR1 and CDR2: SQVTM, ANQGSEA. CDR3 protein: CSVRQGGSYEQYF. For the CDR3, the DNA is TGCAGCGTTAGACAGGGGGGGTCCTACGAGCAGTACTTC.

The CDR3 DNA is TGCAGCGTTGCCCCCAGGGACTACGAGCAGTACTTC. As protein: CSVAPRDYEQYF. J is TRBJ2-7 and V is TRBV29-1; a weak D match, TRBD1 (5 bases). Germline loops: CDR1 SQVTM, CDR2 ANQGSEA. Deletions cut 4 bases from V and 3 bases from J, with 10 bases between. The CDR3 consists of 12 residues.

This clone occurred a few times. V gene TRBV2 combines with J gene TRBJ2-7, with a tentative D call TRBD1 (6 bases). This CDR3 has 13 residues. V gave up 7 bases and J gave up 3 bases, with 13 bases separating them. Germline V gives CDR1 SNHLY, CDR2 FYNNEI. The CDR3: CASKAEGDYEQYF. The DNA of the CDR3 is TGTGCCAGCAAGGCCGAGGGGGACTACGAGCAGTACTTC.

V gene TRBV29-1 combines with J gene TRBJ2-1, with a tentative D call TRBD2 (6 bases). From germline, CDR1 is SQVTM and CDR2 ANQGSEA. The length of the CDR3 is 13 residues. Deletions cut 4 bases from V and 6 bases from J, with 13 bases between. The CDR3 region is CSVASGGINEQFF. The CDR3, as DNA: TGCAGCGTTGCCTCTGGAGGGATCAATGAGCAGTTCTTC.

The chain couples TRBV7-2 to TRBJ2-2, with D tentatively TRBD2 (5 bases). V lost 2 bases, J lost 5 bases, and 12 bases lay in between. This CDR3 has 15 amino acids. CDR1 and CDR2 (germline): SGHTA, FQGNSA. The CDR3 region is CASSLLGSSTGELFF. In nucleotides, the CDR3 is TGTGCCAGCAGCTTACTAGGGAGCAGTACCGGGGAGCTGTTTTTT.

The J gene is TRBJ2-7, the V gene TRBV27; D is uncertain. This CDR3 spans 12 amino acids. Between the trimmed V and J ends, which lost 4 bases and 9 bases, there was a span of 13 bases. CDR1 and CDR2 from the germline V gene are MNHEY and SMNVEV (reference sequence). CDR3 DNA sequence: TGTGCCAGCAGTTCCCATGCCGGCCTGCAGTACTTC. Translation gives CASSSHAGLQYF.

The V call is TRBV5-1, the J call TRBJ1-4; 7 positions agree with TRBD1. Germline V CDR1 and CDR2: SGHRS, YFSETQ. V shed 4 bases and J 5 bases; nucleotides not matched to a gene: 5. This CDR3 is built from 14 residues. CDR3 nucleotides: TGCGCCAGCAGCAATGGACAGGAAAATGAAAAACTGTTTTTT. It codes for CASSNGQENEKLFF.

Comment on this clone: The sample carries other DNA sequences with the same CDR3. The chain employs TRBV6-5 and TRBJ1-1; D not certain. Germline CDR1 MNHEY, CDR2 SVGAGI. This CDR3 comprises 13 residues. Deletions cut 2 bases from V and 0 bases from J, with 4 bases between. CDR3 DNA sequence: TGTGCCAGCAGTTACAGGCTGAACACTGAAGCTTTCTTT. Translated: CASSYRLNTEAFF.

Here the CDR3 DNA reads TGCAGCGTTGAAGATCGGTGGAGGAGCAGCACAGATACGCAGTATTTT. Protein sequence: CSVEDRWRSSTDTQYF. V gene TRBV29-1 combines with J gene TRBJ2-3, with a weak D call TRBD2 (5 bases). The V end was cut by 0 bases, the J end by 0 bases, with 13 bases between. The length of the CDR3 is 16 residues. Germline CDR1 SQVTM, CDR2 ANQGSEA.

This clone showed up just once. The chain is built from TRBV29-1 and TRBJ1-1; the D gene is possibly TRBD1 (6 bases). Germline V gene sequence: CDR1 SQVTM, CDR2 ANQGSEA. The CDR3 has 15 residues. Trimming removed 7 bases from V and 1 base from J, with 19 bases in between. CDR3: CSASLGGRANTEAFF. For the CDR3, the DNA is TGCAGCGCATCCCTAGGGGGGAGGGCGAACACTGAAGCTTTCTTT.

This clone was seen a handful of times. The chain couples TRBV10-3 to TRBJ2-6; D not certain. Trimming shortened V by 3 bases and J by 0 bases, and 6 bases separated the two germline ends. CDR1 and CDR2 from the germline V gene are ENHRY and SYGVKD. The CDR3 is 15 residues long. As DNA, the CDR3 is TGTGCCATCAGTGACAGCCTCTCTGGGGCCAACGTCCTGACTTTC. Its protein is CAISDSLSGANVLTF.

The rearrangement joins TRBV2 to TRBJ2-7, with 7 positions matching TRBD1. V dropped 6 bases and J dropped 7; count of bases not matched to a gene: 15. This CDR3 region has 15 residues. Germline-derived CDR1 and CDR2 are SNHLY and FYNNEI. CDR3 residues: CASSPGTAHLTEQYF. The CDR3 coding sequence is TGTGCCAGCAGCCCAGGGACAGCGCACCTTACAGAGCAGTACTTC.

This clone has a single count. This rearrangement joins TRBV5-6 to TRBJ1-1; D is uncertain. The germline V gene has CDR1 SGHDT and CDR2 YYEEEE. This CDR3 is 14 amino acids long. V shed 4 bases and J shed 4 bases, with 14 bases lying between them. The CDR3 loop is CASSPNYVGTEAFF. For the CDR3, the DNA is TGTGCCAGCAGCCCCAATTATGTGGGCACTGAAGCTTTCTTT.

CDR3 in DNA: TGTGCCAGCAGCTTAGGTCGGGGGAGCACAGATACGCAGTATTTT. Residues: CASSLGRGSTDTQYF. The chain couples TRBV7-9 to TRBJ2-3; D may be TRBD2 (6 bases). V gave up 1 base and J gave up 0 bases, with 8 bases separating them. The CDR3 contains 15 residues. Germline V lookup: CDR1 SEHNR, CDR2 FQNEAQ (reference sequence).

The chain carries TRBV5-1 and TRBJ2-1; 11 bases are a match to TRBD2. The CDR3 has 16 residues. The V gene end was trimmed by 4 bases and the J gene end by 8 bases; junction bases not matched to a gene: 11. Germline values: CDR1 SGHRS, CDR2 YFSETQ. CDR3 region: CASSPTSGDPSDEQFF. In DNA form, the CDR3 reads TGCGCCAGCAGCCCGACTAGCGGGGACCCTTCTGATGAGCAGTTCTTC.

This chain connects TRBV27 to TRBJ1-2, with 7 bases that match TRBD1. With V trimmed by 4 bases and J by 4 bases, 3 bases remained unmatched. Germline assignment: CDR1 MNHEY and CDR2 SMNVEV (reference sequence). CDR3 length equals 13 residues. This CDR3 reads CASSSAGGYGYTF. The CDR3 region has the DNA TGTGCCAGCAGTTCCGCAGGGGGCTATGGCTACACCTTC.

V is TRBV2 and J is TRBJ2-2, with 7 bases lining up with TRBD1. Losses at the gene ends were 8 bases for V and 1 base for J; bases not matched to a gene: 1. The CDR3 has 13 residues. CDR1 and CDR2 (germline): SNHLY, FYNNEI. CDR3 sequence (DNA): TGTGCCAGCGGACAGGAGAACACCGGGGAGCTGTTTTTT. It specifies CASGQENTGELFF.

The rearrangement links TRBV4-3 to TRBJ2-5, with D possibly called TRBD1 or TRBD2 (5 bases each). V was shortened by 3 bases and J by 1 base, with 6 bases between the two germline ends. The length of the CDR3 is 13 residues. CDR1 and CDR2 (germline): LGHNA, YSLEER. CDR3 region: CASSHGTQETQYF. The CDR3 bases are TGCGCCAGCAGCCATGGGACCCAAGAGACCCAGTACTTC.